This T cell receptor (beta chain) was captured in a study of T cells in Graves' hyperthyroidism and ophthalmopathy. Overall study: Peripheral blood was obtained at initial diagnosis, preceding any treatment.

Study observations and caveats: Ophthalmopathy could be told apart from stable hyperthyroidism with a 13 V-J model. Among clonotypes expanded in thyroid above 0.001, most were also found in blood.

Regions amplified from RNA transcripts were the TCR beta CDR3 regions. The HTBI primer set served for first-round RT-PCR of the TCR CDR3. TCRdb re-called the multiplex PCR reads with MiXCR, one entry per CDR3 protein. The sample includes about 360,000 distinct CDR3 sequences, under 15% of them seen just once. This clonotype has only a few counts. The target antigen is unknown. CDR1 is MNHNS, CDR2 SASEGT, per germline. This CDR3 contains 17 residues. V dropped 5 bases and J dropped 7; count of bases not matched to a gene: 14. Hyperthyroidism, newly diagnosed and lasting under 2 months, affected patients aged 18 to 65.

The chain is built from TRBV6-1 and TRBJ1-3; 10 bases map to TRBD1. This receptor was taken from a woman in her late teens or twenties with Graves' hyperthyroidism. The sequencing sample was made of blood. DNA for the CDR3: TGTGCCAGCAGTCAACTCACCTCGACAGGGGGCAGGAACACCATATATTTT. Translated: CASSQLTSTGGRNTIYF.